The sequence of this T cell receptor (beta chain) was determined in a study of T cell changes during pregnancy in multiple sclerosis. The CDR3 extends over 16 amino acids. J was trimmed by 0 bases and V by 4 bases; bases with no gene match: 4. The germline V gene encodes CDR1 LGHNT and CDR2 FRNRAP. The repertoire was sequenced with immunoSEQ multiplex PCR; TCRdb's copy has only in-frame clones and lacks some. This table has approximately 89,000 clones, 90% to 95% appearing once. This specimen was peripheral blood, taken in the third trimester of pregnancy. The source is a female donor with multiple sclerosis, enrolled in a pregnancy study. This sequence joins TRBV12-5 and TRBJ2-2; 8 positions match TRBD1. The CDR3 nucleotides are TGTGCTAGTGGTTCAGGGACAGGCGCGAACACCGGGGAGCTGTTTTTT. Its protein is CASGSGTGANTGELFF.